This passage covers 7 T cell receptor beta chains from one sample sequenced in a study of PD-1 blockade in classical Hodgkin lymphoma (dated by TCRdb to 2019 to 2021). The sample's time point label, in plain terms: cycle 2 day 1 (C2D1) of nivolumab. Relapse after autologous stem cell transplantation had occurred in all trial patients, and cohorts A, B and C were distinguished by prior brentuximab vedotin exposure. The library was made by the immunoSEQ multiplex PCR assay. In its TCRdb copy, this immuneACCESS table keeps in-frame sequences only and misses some clones. Where compared with another copy, unresolved V genes explain less than half of these, and the others have no known cause. The sample table records 23,000 or so clones; about four fifths of these occur just once. The top ten clones comprise more than 8% of the sample. This specimen consisted of peripheral blood mononuclear cells (PBMCs), obtained before the second cycle of nivolumab. The source of these receptors is a human donor with classical Hodgkin lymphoma.

This chain links TRBV7-2 with TRBJ2-2; 15 nucleotides agree with TRBD2. Germline V gives CDR1 SGHTA, CDR2 FQGNSA. The CDR3 has 18 residues. Trimming removed 5 bases from V and 1 base from J; junction bases left unmatched: 5. The CDR3 DNA follows: TGTGCCAGCAGCCCGGGACTAGCGGGGGGAATGAACACCGGGGAGCTGTTTTTT. Translating gives CASSPGLAGGMNTGELFF.

This clone was found a few times. The rearrangement uses TRBV13 and TRBJ2-7, with TRBD2 matching 13 bases. The CDR3 is 15 amino acids. From germline, CDR1 is PRHDT and CDR2 FYEKMQ (reference sequence). Trimming removed 3 bases from V and 3 bases from J; junction bases left unmatched: 2. The CDR3 DNA follows: TGTGCCAGCAGCTTCTGGACTAGCGGGGGCTACGAGCAGTACTTC. It is translated as CASSFWTSGGYEQYF. Supplemented by reference TRBV13 and TRBJ2-7, the full variable domain reads AAGVIQSPRHLIKEKRETATLKCYPIPRHDTVYWYQQGPGQDPQFLISFYEKMQSDKGSIPDRFSAQQFSDYHSELNMSSLELGDSALYFCASSFWTSGGYEQYFGPGTRLTVT.

The genes are TRBV28 and TRBJ2-4; possibly TRBD2 for D (6 bases). This CDR3 contains 14 residues. Trimming took off 9 bases at V and 0 bases at J, with 12 bases between the two ends. The germline gives CDR1 MDHEN, CDR2 SYDVKM. CDR3: CASYGGVAKNIQYF. The CDR3 DNA sequence: TGTGCCAGTTACGGAGGGGTAGCCAAAAACATTCAGTACTTC.

CDR3 in amino acids: CASGPRSPGELFF. DNA of the CDR3: TGTGCCAGCGGCCCGAGGAGTCCCGGGGAGCTGTTTTTT. V gene TRBV2 combines with J gene TRBJ2-2; D call uncertain. The V end was cut by 8 bases, the J end by 6 bases, with 13 bases between. In germline, CDR1 is SNHLY, CDR2 FYNNEI. The CDR3 runs to 13 residues.

This chain uses TRBV7-8 with TRBJ1-5; D uncertain. Germline lookup yields CDR1 SGHVS and CDR2 FQNEAQ. The ends were cut back, 1 base at V and 6 bases at J, with 7 bases in the middle. There are 13 residues in the CDR3. CDR3 coding DNA: TGTGCCAGCAGCTTAGGGGTTGGTCAGCCCCAGCATTTT. Encoded protein: CASSLGVGQPQHF.

This clone was counted once. This rearrangement joins TRBV10-2 to TRBJ1-1; D unclear. Germline V gene sequence: CDR1 WSHSY, CDR2 SAAADI. The CDR3 consists of 15 residues. V was clipped by 3 bases and J by 0 bases, with 11 bases between them. The CDR3 nucleotides read TGCGCCAGCAGTGAATCTGACACACTGAACACTGAAGCTTTCTTT. It encodes CASSESDTLNTEAFF.

This clone has more than one count but fewer than ten. This sequence joins TRBV7-9 and TRBJ2-7, with TRBD1 as a possible D gene (6 bases). Germline assignment: CDR1 SEHNR and CDR2 FQNEAQ (reference sequence). The length of the CDR3 is 15 residues. Trimming cost V 5 bases and J 2 bases, with 16 bases left between them. The CDR3 here is CASSQRDKTTYEQYF. CDR3 coding DNA: TGTGCCAGCAGCCAGAGGGACAAGACGACCTACGAGCAGTACTTC.